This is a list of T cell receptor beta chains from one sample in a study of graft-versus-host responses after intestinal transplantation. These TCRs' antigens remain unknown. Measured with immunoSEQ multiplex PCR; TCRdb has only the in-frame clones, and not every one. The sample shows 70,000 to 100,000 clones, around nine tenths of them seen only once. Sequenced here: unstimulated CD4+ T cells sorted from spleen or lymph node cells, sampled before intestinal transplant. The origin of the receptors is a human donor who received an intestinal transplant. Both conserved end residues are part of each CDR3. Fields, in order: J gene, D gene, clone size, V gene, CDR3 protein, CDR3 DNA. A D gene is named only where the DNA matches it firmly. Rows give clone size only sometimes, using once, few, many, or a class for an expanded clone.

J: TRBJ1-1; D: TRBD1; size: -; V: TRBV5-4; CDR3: CASSKTGEGEAFF; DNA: TGTGCCAGCAGCAAGACAGGGGAGGGCGAAGCTTTCTTT
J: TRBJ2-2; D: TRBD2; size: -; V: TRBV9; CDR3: CASSPSGRANTGELFF; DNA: TGTGCCAGCAGCCCTAGCGGGAGGGCAAACACCGGGGAGCTGTTTTTT
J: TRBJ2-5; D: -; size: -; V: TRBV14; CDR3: CASSRIGQETQYF; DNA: TGTGCCAGCAGCCGTATCGGTCAAGAGACCCAGTACTTC
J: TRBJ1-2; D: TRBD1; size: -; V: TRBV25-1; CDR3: CASSNTGGGYYGYTF; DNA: TGTGCCAGCAGTAACACAGGGGGAGGTTACTATGGCTACACCTTC
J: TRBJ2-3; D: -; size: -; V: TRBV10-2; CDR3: CASSVTGTDTQYF; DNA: TGCGCCAGCAGCGTGACAGGCACAGATACGCAGTATTTT
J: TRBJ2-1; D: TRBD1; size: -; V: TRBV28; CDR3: CASRMGDRVRNEQFF; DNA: TGTGCCAGCAGGATGGGGGACAGGGTTAGGAATGAGCAGTTCTTC
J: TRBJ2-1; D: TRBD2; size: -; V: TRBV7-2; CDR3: CASSSGTSGRGPYNEQFF; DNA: TGTGCCAGCAGCTCCGGGACTAGCGGGAGGGGCCCCTACAATGAGCAGTTCTTC
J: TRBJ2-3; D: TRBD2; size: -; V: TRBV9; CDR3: CASSVVAGGQLRDTQYF; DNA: TGTGCCAGCAGCGTAGTAGCGGGGGGGCAATTGAGAGATACGCAGTATTTT
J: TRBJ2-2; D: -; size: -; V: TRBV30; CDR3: CAWSRETRNGELFF; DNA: TGTGCCTGGAGCCGGGAGACGAGGAACGGGGAGCTGTTTTTT
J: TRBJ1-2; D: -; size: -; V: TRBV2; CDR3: CASREWGGPDGYTF; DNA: TGTGCCAGCAGAGAGTGGGGGGGGCCGGATGGCTACACCTTC
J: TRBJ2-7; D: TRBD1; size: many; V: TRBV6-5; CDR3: CASSPPGQKYEQYF; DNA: TGTGCCAGCAGTCCTCCGGGACAGAAGTACGAGCAGTACTTC
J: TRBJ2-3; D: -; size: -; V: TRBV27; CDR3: CASSLVGSWSTDTQYF; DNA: TGTGCCAGCAGTTTAGTCGGGAGCTGGAGCACAGATACGCAGTATTTT
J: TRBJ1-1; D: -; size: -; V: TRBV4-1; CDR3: CASRITAGRTEAFF; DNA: TGCGCCAGCAGAATTACAGCCGGTCGAACTGAAGCTTTCTTT
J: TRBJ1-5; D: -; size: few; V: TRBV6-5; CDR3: CASSLTENSNQPQHF; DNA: TGTGCCAGCAGTCTAACAGAAAATAGCAATCAGCCCCAGCATTTT
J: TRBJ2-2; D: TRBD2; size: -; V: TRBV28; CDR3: CASSFSGNGNTGELFF; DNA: TGTGCCAGCAGTTTTAGCGGGAATGGGAACACCGGGGAGCTGTTTTTT
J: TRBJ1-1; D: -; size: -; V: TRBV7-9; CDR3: CASSFSRGMDLNTEAFF; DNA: TGTGCCAGCAGCTTTTCAAGGGGGATGGACTTGAACACTGAAGCTTTCTTT
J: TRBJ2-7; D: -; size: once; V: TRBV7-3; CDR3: CASSFKTQGSPARLSYEQYF; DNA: TGTGCCAGCAGCTTCAAGACACAGGGTTCGCCCGCTAGACTCTCCTACGAGCAGTACTTC
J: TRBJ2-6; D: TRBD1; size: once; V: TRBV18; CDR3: CASSPIGTGSSGANVLTF; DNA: TGTGCCAGCTCACCGATTGGGACAGGGTCATCCGGGGCCAACGTCCTGACTTTC
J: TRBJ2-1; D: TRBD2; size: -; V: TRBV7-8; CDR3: CASSPVGGGYNEQFF; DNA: TGTGCCAGCAGCCCCGTGGGGGGGGGCTACAATGAGCAGTTCTTC
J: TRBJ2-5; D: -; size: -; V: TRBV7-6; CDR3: CASSLSLRDRGPKTQYF; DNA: TGTGCCAGCAGCTTATCCTTGCGAGATAGGGGCCCCAAGACCCAGTACTTC
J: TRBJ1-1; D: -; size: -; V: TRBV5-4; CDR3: CASSLERVNTEAFF; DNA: TGTGCCAGCAGCTTGGAGAGAGTGAACACTGAAGCTTTCTTT
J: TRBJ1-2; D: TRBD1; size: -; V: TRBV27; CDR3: CASRPGTGASRGGYTF; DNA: TGTGCCAGCAGACCCGGGACAGGGGCCTCCCGGGGCGGCTACACCTTC
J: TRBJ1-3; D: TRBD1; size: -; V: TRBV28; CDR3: CASSDTGARDTIYF; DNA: TGTGCCAGCAGCGACACAGGGGCTAGAGACACCATATATTTT
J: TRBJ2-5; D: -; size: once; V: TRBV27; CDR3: CASSQRSSRAETQYF; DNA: TGTGCCAGCTCCCAGAGGTCGAGCAGGGCGGAGACCCAGTACTTC
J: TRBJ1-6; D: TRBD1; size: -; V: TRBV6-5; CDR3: CASSLDRATNSPLHF; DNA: TGTGCCAGCAGTCTTGACAGGGCGACTAATTCACCCCTCCACTTT
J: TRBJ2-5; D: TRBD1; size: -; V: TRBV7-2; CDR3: CASSSPFPGQGITETQYF; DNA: TGTGCCAGCAGCTCACCTTTTCCGGGACAGGGGATTACAGAGACCCAGTACTTC
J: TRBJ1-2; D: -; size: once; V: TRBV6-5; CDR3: CASSYRENYGYTF; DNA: TGTGCCAGCAGTTACCGGGAGAACTATGGCTACACCTTC
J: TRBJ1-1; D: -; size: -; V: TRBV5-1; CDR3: CASSLGQVDTEAFF; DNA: TGCGCCAGCAGCTTGGGACAGGTCGACACTGAAGCTTTCTTT
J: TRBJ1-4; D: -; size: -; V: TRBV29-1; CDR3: CSVAEGLGREKLFF; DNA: TGCAGCGTTGCGGAAGGCCTCGGGAGGGAAAAACTGTTTTTT
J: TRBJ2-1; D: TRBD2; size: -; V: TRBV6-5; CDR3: CASSRYTSGRAEQFF; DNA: TGTGCCAGCAGCCGATACACTAGCGGGAGGGCTGAGCAGTTCTTC
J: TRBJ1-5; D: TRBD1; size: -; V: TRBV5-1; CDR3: CASSSTGDSNQPQHF; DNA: TGCGCCAGCAGCTCGACAGGGGACAGCAATCAGCCCCAGCATTTT
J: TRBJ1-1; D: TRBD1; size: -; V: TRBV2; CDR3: CASSEPYGTGVRAFF; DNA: TGTGCCAGCAGCGAACCATACGGGACAGGGGTCAGGGCTTTCTTT
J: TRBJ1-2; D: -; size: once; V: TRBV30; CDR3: CARTDTVLYGYTF; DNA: TGTGCCCGGACCGACACGGTGCTCTATGGCTACACCTTC
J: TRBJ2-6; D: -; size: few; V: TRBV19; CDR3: CASSIRFGGQGSGANVLTF; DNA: TGTGCCAGTAGTATCCGGTTCGGGGGGCAGGGCTCTGGGGCCAACGTCCTGACTTTC
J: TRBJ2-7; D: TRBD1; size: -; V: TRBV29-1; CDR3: CSYRQGPNEQYF; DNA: TGCAGCTATAGACAGGGTCCCAACGAGCAGTACTTC
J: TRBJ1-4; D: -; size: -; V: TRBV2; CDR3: CASRRDSLNEKLFF; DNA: TGTGCCAGCAGGCGGGACTCCTTAAATGAAAAACTGTTTTTT
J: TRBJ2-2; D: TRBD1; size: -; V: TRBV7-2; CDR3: CASSTRDSYTGELFF; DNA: TGTGCCAGCAGCACCCGGGACAGCTACACCGGGGAGCTGTTTTTT
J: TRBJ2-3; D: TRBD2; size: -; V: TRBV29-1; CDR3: CSVELAGLQYF; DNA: TGCAGCGTTGAACTAGCGGGCTTGCAGTATTTT
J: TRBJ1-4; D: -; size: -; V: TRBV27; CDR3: CASSSFWSRANEKLFF; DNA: TGTGCCAGCAGTTCCTTTTGGAGCCGGGCTAATGAAAAACTGTTTTTT
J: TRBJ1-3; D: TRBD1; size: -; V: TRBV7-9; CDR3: CASSIRQGLGNTIYF; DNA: TGTGCCAGCAGCATAAGACAGGGCCTTGGAAACACCATATATTTT
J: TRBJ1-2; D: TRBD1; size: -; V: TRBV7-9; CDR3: CASSTLGQLVNYGYTF; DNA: TGTGCCAGCAGCACCTTGGGACAGCTCGTGAACTATGGCTACACCTTC
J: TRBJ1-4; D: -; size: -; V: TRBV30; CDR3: CAWSPGVEKLFF; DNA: TGTGCCTGGAGTCCGGGGGTCGAAAAACTGTTTTTT
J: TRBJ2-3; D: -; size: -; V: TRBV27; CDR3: CASRWTGERTDTQYF; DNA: TGTGCCAGCAGATGGACGGGGGAGCGCACAGATACGCAGTATTTT
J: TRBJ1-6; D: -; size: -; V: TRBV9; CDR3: CASSAAGAYNSPLHF; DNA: TGTGCCAGCAGCGCAGCAGGGGCCTATAATTCACCCCTCCACTTT
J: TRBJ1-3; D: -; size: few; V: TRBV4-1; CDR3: CASSAGPGNTIYF; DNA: TGCGCCAGCAGCGCAGGGCCCGGAAACACCATATATTTT
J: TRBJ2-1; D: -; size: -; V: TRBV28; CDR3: CASSSRTTLGHEQFF; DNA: TGTGCCAGCAGTTCCCGGACTACCCTCGGCCATGAGCAGTTCTTC
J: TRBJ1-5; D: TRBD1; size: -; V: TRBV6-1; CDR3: CASRGQPNQPQHF; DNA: TGTGCCAGCAGGGGACAGCCTAATCAGCCCCAGCATTTT